What follows describes a single T cell receptor (beta chain). The table came from immunoSEQ multiplex PCR; TCRdb's copy has only in-frame clones and leaves some out. This sample yields 100,000 to 120,000 clones, of which less than 90% are seen a single time; 3.5% to 5% belongs to the top ten. This sample stems from a study of blood T cell repertoires in COVID-19. Study-wide background: The cDNA or gDNA used as material had been derived from T cells, B-cell-depleted T cells, or PBMCs.

V was clipped by 2 bases and J by 2 bases, with 7 bases between them. Germline V gene lookup returns CDR1 KGHSH and CDR2 LQKENI. The CDR3 extends over 14 amino acids. The chain has TRBV18 and TRBJ2-1; tentative D call: TRBD1 (6 bases). The receptor was isolated from a man aged 45-60 years with acute or convalescent COVID-19. The sample taken for sequencing was peripheral blood. This CDR3 reads CASSPGGAYNEQFF. The DNA of the CDR3 is TGTGCCAGCTCACCAGGGGGCGCCTACAATGAGCAGTTCTTC.